This is a list of T cell receptor beta chains from one sample in a study of shared clonotypes between healthy human individuals. Profiled with immunoSEQ multiplex PCR; TCRdb holds only in-frame clones, not every one. The table includes some 470,000 clones, around 80% detected once. Material for sequencing was PBMCs. These receptors originate from a woman between 40 and 55 years old in good health. Some clones in this sample may be carry-over from other donors' samples. Each CDR3 is given without its conserved first and last residue. D genes are given only for firm matches.

>TRBD2|TRBV11-2
ASSLGPGLVLDTQY
>-|TRBV18
ASSPSGDEQF
>-|TRBV28
ASGGLGVAKNIQY
>TRBD2|TRBV2
ASSGLAGQETQY
>-|TRBV4-2
ASSPHPQNYGYT
>-|TRBV6-1
ASRNRVAGYT
>-|TRBV9
ASSAVVAAVAEAF
>TRBD2|TRBV28
ASSGTSGGQEQF
>-|TRBV19
ASSIAPGAQYEQY
>-|TRBV19
ASTSGWNEQY
>TRBD2|TRBV5-1
ASSFSGRYNEQF
>TRBD2|TRBV7-2
ASTKGLAGGADTQY
>-|TRBV6-6
ASSSIYNEQF
>TRBD2|TRBV5-5
ASSYTGGATNTGELF
>TRBD2|TRBV5-1
ASGLSSGGGTDTQY
>-|TRBV30
ALLQGSTDTQY
>-|TRBV2
ASSLASGHSGNTIY
>-|TRBV28
ASSFVRTRDGYT
>-|TRBV28
ASSPQTGYT
>TRBD2|TRBV9
ASSAQTSGGYNEQF
>-|TRBV5-6
ASSLKNGRTEAF
>-|TRBV7-8
ASSLGGTSHPEY